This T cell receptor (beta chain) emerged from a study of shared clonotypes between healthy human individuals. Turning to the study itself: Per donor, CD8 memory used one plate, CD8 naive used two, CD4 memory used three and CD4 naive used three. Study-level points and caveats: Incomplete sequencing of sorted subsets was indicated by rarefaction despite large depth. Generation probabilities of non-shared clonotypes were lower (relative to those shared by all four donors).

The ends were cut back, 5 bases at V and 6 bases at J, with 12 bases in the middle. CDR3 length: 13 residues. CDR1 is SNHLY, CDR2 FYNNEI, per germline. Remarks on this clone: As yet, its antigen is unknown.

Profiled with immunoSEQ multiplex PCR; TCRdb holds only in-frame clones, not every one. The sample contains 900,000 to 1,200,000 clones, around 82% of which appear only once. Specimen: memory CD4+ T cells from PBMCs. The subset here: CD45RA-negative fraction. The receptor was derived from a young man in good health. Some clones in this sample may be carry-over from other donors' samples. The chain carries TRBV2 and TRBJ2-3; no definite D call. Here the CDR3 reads CASSSGPKDTQYF. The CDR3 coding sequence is TGTGCCAGCAGTTCCGGGCCTAAGGATACGCAGTATTTT.